The following is a T cell receptor (beta chain) sequence with its context. Only a few counts were recorded for this clonotype. The target of this receptor is not known. No much larger clone is present one base from it, and per-base qualities are unavailable. Relative to germline, V is missing 1 base and J is missing 2 bases, with 8 bases of the junction outside any gene match. The CDR3, from cysteine to phenylalanine, totals 16 residues. Kept here is only the CDR3 DNA, which spans 48 bases and is read in frame from base 1. CDR1 and CDR2 are read off the germline V gene as SGHRS and YFSETQ. Preparation of the library involved PCR. Sequencing relied on an Illumina HiSeq 2500. TCR library preparation used molecular barcoding, with unique molecular identifiers applied to normalize quantification of the TCRbeta repertoire. TCRdb cleaned the public reads at Q25 with fastp, built clones with MiXCR and kept in-frame beta chains. Here each entry gathers all rows of one CDR3 protein and keeps the most common genes and DNA. The sample table holds about 640,000 distinct CDR3 sequences, of which roughly 15% were seen once. The top ten clonotypes cover 1.1% of the sample.

These data originate in a study of T-cell reconstitution after alpha-beta-depleted transplantation in children (dated by TCRdb to about 2016). In the study overall: Using TCR repertoire profiling, the study followed T-cell immune reconstitution in a quantitative way in children after TCRalphabeta/CD19-depleted allogeneic hematopoietic cell transplantation.

This sequence was found in a human donor who donated a stem cell graft to a child with acute myeloid leukemia. The source material was PBMCs from the stem cell graft donor, sampled from the stem cell graft. The chain is assembled from TRBV5-1 and TRBJ2-7, with 8 central nucleotides matching TRBD1. The bases are TGCGCCAGCAGCTTGCCCCGACAGGGGACCACCTACGAGCAGTACTTC. Translated, this gives CASSLPRQGTTYEQYF.